This TCR beta chain was observed in a study of OX40 agonist ivuxolimab in advanced cancers. Remarks on this clone: What it binds is unknown.

The CDR3 contains 15 residues. Trimming left V 5 bases short and J 5 bases short, with 18 bases between. Germline V gene lookup returns CDR1 SNHLY and CDR2 FYNNEI. Profiled with immunoSEQ multiplex PCR; TCRdb holds only in-frame clones, not every one. The table lists about 67,000 clones, 75% to 85% of them singletons. Overall study findings and caveats: Low normalized T-cell clonal expansion also characterized some of the nonresponders.

The source was CD4+ or CD8+ T cells sorted from blood, collected in a trial of the OX40 agonist ivuxolimab. The clonotype was recovered from an adult with an advanced solid tumor such as melanoma, head and neck, liver or kidney cancer. This chain uses TRBV2 with TRBJ1-1, with D perhaps TRBD1 (5 bases). Written as DNA, the CDR3 is TGTGCCAGCAGTTTGCGCCGGGGGGAAAAAACTGAAGCTTTCTTT. Protein sequence: CASSLRRGEKTEAFF.